A single sample is the source of the 13 T cell receptor beta chains below, sequenced in a study of T cells after posttransplantation cyclophosphamide. The assay was immunoSEQ multiplex PCR, and TCRdb's table has in-frame clones only and misses some. The sample lists about 700 clones, 84% occurring once. The sequenced material came from gut tissue. Every receptor here comes from a man in his forties or fifties.

This clone appeared once. CDR3 coding DNA: TGCGCCAGCAGCTATCCCCCCCCGGGATCAGGAAACACCATATATTTT. Translated, it gives CASSYPPPGSGNTIYF. V gene TRBV4-1 combines with J gene TRBJ1-3; no definite D call. Germline V gene sequence: CDR1 MGHRA, CDR2 YSYEKL. Trimming left V 5 bases short and J 4 bases short, with 18 bases between. The CDR3 extends over 16 amino acids.

The chain links TRBV10-2 to TRBJ1-2, with D possibly being TRBD1 (5 bases). The CDR3 length is 12 residues. CDR1 WSHSY and CDR2 SAAADI come from the germline V gene. Trimming took off 6 bases at V and 2 bases at J, with 7 bases between the two ends. The CDR3 DNA sequence: TGCGCCAGCAGGGGGGGGAACTATGGCTACACCTTC. Amino acids: CASRGGNYGYTF.

On this clone: A junction boundary mismatches the germline segment, possibly from a read error. The J gene is TRBJ1-1, the V gene TRBV7-7; 7 nucleotides line up with TRBD1. The CDR3 covers 13 residues. The germline V gene encodes CDR1 SSHAT and CDR2 FNYEAQ (reference sequence). DNA for the CDR3: TGTGCTAGCAGCCGGGACAGAAACACTGAAGCTTTCTTT. This gives the protein CASSRDRNTEAFF.

The chain has TRBV30 and TRBJ1-6; D remains ambiguous. CDR1 and CDR2 from the germline V gene are GTSNPN and SVGIG (reference sequence). V was trimmed by 7 bases and J by 0 bases, leaving 13 bases between them. The CDR3 loop spans 15 amino acids. This CDR3 is CASPISSSYNSPLHF. The CDR3 coding sequence is TGTGCCTCTCCAATCTCTAGCTCCTATAATTCACCCCTCCACTTT.

The chain links TRBV19 to TRBJ2-6; D is ambiguous. Trimming left V 1 base short and J 0 bases short, with 4 bases between. CDR1 and CDR2 from the germline V gene are LNHDA and SQIVND (reference sequence). The CDR3 totals 15 residues. In DNA form, the CDR3 reads TGTGCCAGTAGTATAGGCGACTCTGGGGCCAACGTCCTGACTTTC. This gives the protein CASSIGDSGANVLTF.

The chain employs TRBV4-1 and TRBJ1-2; 9 nucleotides line up with TRBD1. J gave up 4 bases and V 0 bases, and 6 bases lay outside the gene matches. The CDR3 is 16 residues long. CDR1 and CDR2 from the germline V gene are MGHRA and YSYEKL. CDR3 region: CASSQDRQGGLYGYTF. CDR3 DNA: TGCGCCAGCAGCCAAGATCGACAGGGGGGACTCTATGGCTACACCTTC.

The genes are TRBV7-9 and TRBJ1-5; 7 bases map to TRBD1. The J segment lost 5 bases and the V segment lost 6 bases, leaving 10 bases of the junction unmatched. CDR3 size: 15 residues. The germline gives CDR1 SEHNR, CDR2 FQNEAQ (reference sequence). The DNA for the CDR3 is TGTGCCAGCAGTTTGACAGGGTCGGGTGATCAGCCCCAGCATTTT. Translating gives CASSLTGSGDQPQHF.

The V gene is TRBV5-6, the J gene TRBJ1-4; TRBD1 matches 10 bases. Germline V gives CDR1 SGHDT, CDR2 YYEEEE. CDR3 length: 17 residues. The J segment lost 5 bases and the V segment lost 0 bases, leaving 7 bases of the junction unmatched. Written as DNA, the CDR3 is TGTGCCAGCAGCTTGGGCGTCGGGACAGGGGAAAATGAAAAACTGTTTTTT. As protein: CASSLGVGTGENEKLFF. Full variable domain (outside the CDR3, taken from reference TRBV5-6 and TRBJ1-4): DAGVTQSPTHLIKTRGQQVTLRCSPKSGHDTVSWYQQALGQGPQFIFQYYEEEERQRGNFPDRFSGHQFPNYSSELNVNALLLGDSALYLCASSLGVGTGENEKLFFGSGTQLSVL.

V and J are TRBV27 and TRBJ1-2; TRBD1 matches 9 bases. Germline assignment: CDR1 MNHEY and CDR2 SMNVEV (reference sequence). This CDR3 comprises 13 residues. The trim removed 7 bases at V and 8 bases at J, leaving 8 bases unmatched. CDR3 amino acids: CASKEQGARGYTF. The CDR3 DNA is TGTGCCAGCAAAGAACAGGGGGCGAGAGGCTACACCTTC.

The chain uses TRBV5-1 and TRBJ1-2; D is ambiguous. Trimming took 4 bases from V and 6 from J, leaving 13 bases between them. Germline V lookup: CDR1 SGHRS, CDR2 YFSETQ. This CDR3 has 13 residues. The CDR3 DNA is TGCGCCAGCAGCCTGGAGCGGTGGGATGGCTACACCTTC. Amino acid sequence: CASSLERWDGYTF.

The chain is built from TRBV29-1 and TRBJ1-1; 8 bases align to TRBD1. Germline assignment: CDR1 SQVTM and CDR2 ANQGSEA. V was clipped by 7 bases and J by 3 bases; unmatched bases: 7. The CDR3 consists of 13 residues. This chain's CDR3 is CSARTGIDTEAFF. The CDR3, as DNA: TGCAGCGCGAGGACAGGGATCGACACTGAAGCTTTCTTT.

The genes are TRBV7-2 and TRBJ1-5; D ambiguous. CDR1 and CDR2 from the germline V gene are SGHTA and FQGNSA. The CDR3 length is 13 residues. V was pared by 2 bases and J by 9 bases, with 11 bases between. CDR3 coding DNA: TGTGCCAGCAGCTTAACAGACGGGAGGCCCCAGCATTTT. Translating gives CASSLTDGRPQHF.

The V call is TRBV2, the J call TRBJ1-1; 7 bases map to TRBD1. J was trimmed by 4 bases and V by 5 bases; bases with no gene match: 4. Germline lookup yields CDR1 SNHLY and CDR2 FYNNEI. The CDR3 contains 13 residues. The CDR3 bases are TGTGCCAGCAGTATGGGGGACAGCACTGAAGCTTTCTTT. Its protein is CASSMGDSTEAFF.